Listed here are 14 T cell receptor beta chains from one sample, sequenced in a study of T cell responses to AZD1222 COVID-19 vaccine. Clones were sequenced by immunoSEQ multiplex PCR, and TCRdb holds only the in-frame ones, with some missing. The sample yields 75,000 to 80,000 clones, around 90% seen once. The specimen comprised peripheral blood, sampled 28 days after the second AZD1222 dose. These receptors were obtained from an adult who received the AZD1222 COVID-19 vaccine.

The chain carries TRBV5-5 and TRBJ2-7; D call uncertain. The CDR3 runs to 16 residues. In germline, CDR1 is SGHKS, CDR2 YYEKEE (reference sequence). Trimming shortened V by 0 bases and J by 5 bases, and 18 bases separated the two germline ends. The CDR3 loop reads CASSLEMVSPRNEQYF. In nucleotides, the CDR3 is TGTGCCAGCAGCTTGGAAATGGTCTCTCCCCGAAACGAGCAGTACTTC.

J is TRBJ1-6 and V is TRBV11-2; D is undetermined. V was clipped by 5 bases and J by 9 bases, with 17 bases between them. The CDR3 has 15 amino acids. Per germline, CDR1 SGHAT and CDR2 FQNNGV. Written as DNA, the CDR3 is TGTGCCAGCAGCCCCCGGACCGGACCCCCTTCACCCCTCCACTTT. It encodes CASSPRTGPPSPLHF. Complete variable domain (other parts from reference TRBV11-2 and TRBJ1-6): EAGVAQSPRYKIIEKRQSVAFWCNPISGHATLYWYQQILGQGPKLLIQFQNNGVVDDSQLPKDRFSAERLKGVDSTLKIQPAKLEDSAVYLCASSPRTGPPSPLHFGNGTRLTVT.

The rearrangement joins TRBV5-4 to TRBJ1-3; no firm D call. Germline V lookup: CDR1 SGHNT, CDR2 YYREEE (reference sequence). The length of the CDR3 is 15 residues. V shed 0 bases and J shed 0 bases, with 7 bases lying between them. The chain's CDR3 is CASSLAQSSGNTIYF. The CDR3 nucleotides read TGTGCCAGCAGCTTGGCCCAGAGCTCTGGAAACACCATATATTTT.

V and J are TRBV5-1 and TRBJ2-7; D call uncertain. CDR1 and CDR2 from the germline V gene are SGHRS and YFSETQ. The ends were cut back, 4 bases at V and 1 base at J, with 12 bases in the middle. The CDR3 runs to 14 residues. CDR3 region: CASSAFPFSYEQYF. The CDR3 DNA is TGCGCCAGCAGCGCATTCCCATTTTCCTACGAGCAGTACTTC.

The chain links TRBV9 to TRBJ2-7; 9 nucleotides agree with TRBD2. CDR1 is SGDLS and CDR2 is YYNGEE in the germline V gene. The CDR3 runs to 15 residues. The J segment lost 7 bases and the V segment lost 0 bases, leaving 8 bases of the junction unmatched. The CDR3 sequence is CASSVGGGGAGEQYF. In DNA, the CDR3 is TGTGCCAGCAGCGTAGGAGGCGGGGGGGCCGGGGAGCAGTACTTC. The whole variable domain, remainder taken from reference TRBV9 and TRBJ2-7, is DSGVTQTPKHLITATGQRVTLRCSPRSGDLSVYWYQQSLDQGLQFLIQYYNGEERAKGNILERFSAQQFPDLHSELNLSSLELGDSALYFCASSVGGGGAGEQYFGPGTRLTVT.

CDR3 sequence reads: CASSPGQWPMISYEQYF. The CDR3 bases are TGTGCCAGCAGCCCCGGACAGTGGCCTATGATCTCCTACGAGCAGTACTTC. The chain has TRBV11-2 and TRBJ2-7, with a tentative D call TRBD1 (6 bases). V gave up 5 bases and J gave up 0 bases, with 20 bases separating them. CDR3 length: 17 amino acids. Germline CDR1 reads SGHAT; CDR2 reads FQNNGV.

The rearrangement uses TRBV6-5 and TRBJ2-7, with TRBD1 matching over 8 bases. V lost 5 bases and J lost 3; bases outside the gene matches: 6. Germline V gives CDR1 MNHEY, CDR2 SVGAGI. The CDR3 has 14 amino acids. For the CDR3, the DNA is TGTGCCAGCAGTCTCGGACAGGGACACTACGAGCAGTACTTC. Translating it yields CASSLGQGHYEQYF.

The chain employs TRBV3-1 (or the pseudogene TRBV3-2) and TRBJ2-6; 9 bases agree with TRBD2. Unmatched junction bases numbered 17, after V lost 6 bases and J lost 8 bases. The CDR3 is 18 residues long. Germline lookup yields CDR1 LGHDT and CDR2 YNNKEL (reference sequence). The CDR3, as DNA: TGTGCCAGCAGTCTAAGCCCACCGGGACTAGCTCGGTCCAACGTCCTGACTTTC. Residues: CASSLSPPGLARSNVLTF.

This chain joins TRBV3-1 (or the pseudogene TRBV3-2) and TRBJ2-3, with D unresolved. The V gene lost 3 bases and the J gene lost 5 bases, with 12 bases spanning the gap. The CDR3 is 14 amino acids. Germline V gives CDR1 LGHDT, CDR2 YNNKEL (reference sequence). CDR3 nucleotide sequence: TGTGCCAGCAGCCACGTCCGGGCCGGAGATACGCAGTATTTT. Its translation: CASSHVRAGDTQYF.

This clone showed up just a few times. This sequence joins TRBV2 and TRBJ2-7, with D possibly matching TRBD1 (6 bases). Germline loops: CDR1 SNHLY, CDR2 FYNNEI. The V gene lost 7 bases and the J gene lost 4 bases, with 17 bases spanning the gap. The CDR3 has 14 amino acids. CDR3 coding DNA: TGTGCCAGCACCCCAAGGGGGACCCCTTACGAGCAGTACTTC. This translates into CASTPRGTPYEQYF.

The chain has TRBV29-1 and TRBJ2-3; D could derive from TRBD1 or TRBD2 (6 bases each). V lost 4 bases, J lost 6 bases, and 17 bases lay in between. CDR3 size: 14 residues. CDR1 SQVTM and CDR2 ANQGSEA come from the germline V gene. DNA of the CDR3: TGCAGCGTTGGGCCGACGGGGGCCCGGGATACGCAGTATTTT. Residues: CSVGPTGARDTQYF.

This clone was observed a few times. The CDR3 region has the DNA TGTGCCAGCAGTCTCGCAACTAGCGGGGCAAGCGAGCAGTACTTC. Translation gives CASSLATSGASEQYF. The chain is built from TRBV27 and TRBJ2-7, with TRBD2 matching over 10 bases. Per the germline V gene, CDR1 is MNHEY and CDR2 is SMNVEV (reference sequence). The ends lost 5 bases at V and 6 bases at J; junction bases unmatched: 10. The CDR3 is 15 amino acids.

A single count supports this clone. This chain links TRBV7-2 with TRBJ2-2; D gene unclear. CDR1 SGHTA and CDR2 FQGNSA come from the germline V gene. V was trimmed by 0 bases and J by 8 bases, leaving 10 bases between them. The CDR3 is 14 amino acids. CDR3: CASSLAGRVGELFF. CDR3 coding DNA: TGTGCCAGCAGCTTAGCGGGCAGAGTAGGGGAGCTGTTTTTT. The entire variable domain, with the rest obtained from reference TRBV7-2 and TRBJ2-2, is as follows: GAGVSQSPSNKVTEKGKDVELRCDPISGHTALYWYRQSLGQGLEFLIYFQGNSAPDKSGLPSDRFSAERTGGSVSTLTIQRTQQEDSAVYLCASSLAGRVGELFFGEGSRLTVL.

V and J are TRBV12-3 or TRBV12-4 and TRBJ1-3, with D unclear. With 3 bases removed from V and 3 bases from J, the gap between germline ends came to 6 bases. This CDR3 has 13 residues. The CDR3 coding sequence is TGTGCCAGCAGTTTCCAGGTTGGAAACACCATATATTTT. Translating it yields CASSFQVGNTIYF.